Below, 16 T cell receptor beta chains from the same sample are listed, as sequenced in a study of T cells in Graves' hyperthyroidism and ophthalmopathy. Researchers took RNA transcripts and amplified the TCR beta CDR3 regions from them. Primed by the HTBI set, a first-round RT-PCR was run on the TCR CDR3. TCRdb analysed the multiplex PCR reads with MiXCR anew, one entry per CDR3 protein. The table shows around 580,000 distinct CDR3 sequences, with over 15% occurring only once. The sample was blood. The receptors were gathered from a young woman with Graves' hyperthyroidism.

The genes are TRBV6-1 and TRBJ2-4; D may be TRBD1 (6 bases). The CDR3 is 16 residues long. Germline V gives CDR1 MNHNS, CDR2 SASEGT. Trimming pared 5 bases from V and 4 bases from J, leaving 18 bases between. The CDR3 nucleotides are TGTGCCAGCAGTATCTCCGGGACACAACTAAAAAACATTCAGTACTTC. As protein: CASSISGTQLKNIQYF.

The V and J genes are TRBV19 and TRBJ2-7, with D perhaps TRBD2 (5 bases). Per the germline V gene, CDR1 is LNHDA and CDR2 is SQIVND (reference sequence). The CDR3 runs to 15 residues. V was cut by 7 bases and J by 4 bases, with 20 bases left in between. The CDR3 region is CASTLESGSEYEQYF. CDR3 DNA sequence: TGTGCCAGTACCCTAGAGAGCGGTAGCGAATACGAGCAGTACTTC. The variable domain in full, completed from reference TRBV19 and TRBJ2-7, reads DGGITQSPKYLFRKEGQNVTLSCEQNLNHDAMYWYRQDPGQGLRLIYYSQIVNDFQKGDIAEGYSVSREKKESFPLTVTSAQKNPTAFYLCASTLESGSEYEQYFGPGTRLTVT.

The rearrangement joins TRBV5-1 to TRBJ2-7; 8 positions match TRBD1. The junction had 7 bases not matched to a gene; V was cut back by 1 base and J by 7 bases. Germline V gene data show CDR1 as SGHRS and CDR2 as YFSETQ. The CDR3 contains 14 residues. CDR3 protein: CASSLSGQGREQYF. The CDR3 DNA reads TGCGCCAGCAGCTTGTCCGGACAGGGTAGGGAGCAGTACTTC.

This clonotype has just a few counts. This chain connects TRBV5-6 to TRBJ2-1; D gene uncertain. The germline V and J ends were trimmed by 0 bases and 0 bases, with 10 bases remaining between them. Germline V CDR1 and CDR2: SGHDT, YYEEEE. This CDR3 has 16 amino acids. The CDR3 bases are TGTGCCAGCAGCTTGGTGGTTCCAAGCTCCTACAATGAGCAGTTCTTC. It yields the protein CASSLVVPSSYNEQFF. Combining the CDR3 with reference TRBV5-6 and TRBJ2-1 gives the whole variable domain DAGVTQSPTHLIKTRGQQVTLRCSPKSGHDTVSWYQQALGQGPQFIFQYYEEEERQRGNFPDRFSGHQFPNYSSELNVNALLLGDSALYLCASSLVVPSSYNEQFFGPGTRLTVL.

The chain has TRBV9 and TRBJ2-3, with a weak D call TRBD2 (7 bases). V was clipped by 4 bases and J by 2 bases, with 26 bases between them. Germline V gene sequence: CDR1 SGDLS, CDR2 YYNGEE. The CDR3 is made up of 19 amino acids. The CDR3 coding sequence is TGTGCCAGCAGCAAGGGGGGGGGACTCCCCAGTTCCACCACAGATACGCAGTATTTT. Its protein product is CASSKGGGLPSSTTDTQYF.

This clonotype was counted between two and nine times. The rearrangement joins TRBV19 to TRBJ1-2; 8 nucleotides line up with TRBD1. CDR1 LNHDA and CDR2 SQIVND come from the germline V gene (reference sequence). Trimming at V came to 5 bases and at J to 0 bases, leaving 8 bases not matched to a gene. This CDR3 has 16 amino acids. CDR3 DNA: TGTGCCAGTAGTGTCCAGGGGGCGGTGGCTAACTATGGCTACACCTTC. Translation: CASSVQGAVANYGYTF.

This clonotype was recorded many times. This chain joins TRBV3-1 and TRBJ2-5; 9 nucleotides match TRBD2. This CDR3 is built from 16 residues. The germline V gene encodes CDR1 LGHDT and CDR2 YNNKEL (reference sequence). J was trimmed by 4 bases and V by 1 base; bases with no gene match: 7. Written as DNA, the CDR3 is TGTGCCAGCAGCCAAGCAGGACTAGCGTTAGGAGAGACCCAGTACTTC. Protein sequence: CASSQAGLALGETQYF.

This clonotype appeared a single time. This CDR3 reads CASSIGRYGYTF. Here the CDR3 DNA reads TGTGCCAGTAGTATAGGCAGATATGGCTACACCTTC. The rearrangement links TRBV19 to TRBJ1-2; D is uncertain. The CDR3 contains 12 residues. Trimming took 1 base from V and 5 from J, leaving 5 bases between them. The germline CDR1 and CDR2 sequences are LNHDA and SQIVND (reference sequence).

In its sample, this clonotype was seen a few times. V is TRBV19 and J is TRBJ2-7; 8 nucleotides agree with TRBD1. This CDR3 has 16 residues. V gave up 6 bases and J gave up 7 bases; unmatched junction bases: 17. Germline V gene sequence: CDR1 LNHDA, CDR2 SQIVND (reference sequence). For the CDR3, the DNA is TGTGCCAGTAGCCCCCAAGCCCCGGACAGGGAGGAAGAGCAGTACTTC. It translates to CASSPQAPDREEEQYF.

This clonotype was observed a few times. The chain is built from TRBV30 and TRBJ2-2; D is uncertain. The length of the CDR3 is 14 residues. V lost 4 bases and J 6 bases, leaving 15 bases between the germline ends. Germline lookup yields CDR1 GTSNPN and CDR2 SVGIG (reference sequence). The CDR3 region is CAWMIGPAPGELFF. The CDR3 bases are TGTGCCTGGATGATCGGCCCTGCTCCCGGGGAGCTGTTTTTT.

This clonotype has a handful of counts. The chain links TRBV12-5 to TRBJ2-4, with D possibly called TRBD1 or TRBD2 (5 bases each). V lost 0 bases to trimming and J lost 1 base, with 7 bases between them. CDR1 and CDR2 from the germline V gene are LGHNT and FRNRAP. The CDR3 loop spans 15 amino acids. Written as DNA, the CDR3 is TGTGCTAGTGGTTTGGTAGAGGGGGCCAAAAACATTCAGTACTTC. Residues: CASGLVEGAKNIQYF.

The chain joins TRBV20-1 to TRBJ2-1; the match to TRBD2 covers 9 bases. The CDR3 length is 16 residues. V was pared by 4 bases and J by 7 bases, with 14 bases of the junction left unmatched. From germline, CDR1 is DFQATT and CDR2 SNEGSKA (reference sequence). The chain's CDR3 is CSATLRRAGGRNEQFF. The CDR3 nucleotides are TGCAGTGCTACCCTAAGGAGAGCGGGAGGTAGGAATGAGCAGTTCTTC.

This chain links TRBV18 with TRBJ1-4; D is undetermined. Germline lookup yields CDR1 KGHSH and CDR2 LQKENI. The CDR3 spans 16 residues. Between the trimmed V and J ends, which lost 8 bases and 3 bases, there was a span of 19 bases. Written as DNA, the CDR3 is TGTGCCAGCAAACGAGAAAAAGCCGGACCTAATGAAAAACTGTTTTTT. It yields the protein CASKREKAGPNEKLFF.

This clonotype was observed a few times. CDR3 in DNA: TGCGCCAGCAGCTTGGCCTGGGAAGGGGCCGGGGAGCTGTTTTTT. The encoded protein is CASSLAWEGAGELFF. This chain links TRBV5-1 with TRBJ2-2; a possible D gene is TRBD1 (5 bases). Germline values: CDR1 SGHRS, CDR2 YFSETQ. Trimming cost V 0 bases and J 6 bases, with 12 bases left between them. The CDR3 totals 15 residues.

The chain carries TRBV19 and TRBJ1-5, with D maybe TRBD1 (6 bases). Germline V gives CDR1 LNHDA, CDR2 SQIVND (reference sequence). Trimming stripped 6 bases from V and 5 bases from J, with 14 bases between. CDR3 length: 14 amino acids. CDR3 residues: CASSPRDTDQPQHF. The CDR3 bases are TGTGCCAGTAGCCCAAGGGACACCGATCAGCCCCAGCATTTT.

This clonotype occurred a few times. This chain joins TRBV2 and TRBJ1-5, with D possibly being TRBD1 (5 bases). The germline V gene encodes CDR1 SNHLY and CDR2 FYNNEI. Trimming shortened V by 6 bases and J by 7 bases, and 25 bases separated the two germline ends. The CDR3 runs 17 residues. CDR3 region: CASSYGRDRALGQPQHF. In nucleotides, the CDR3 is TGTGCCAGCAGCTACGGCCGGGACCGGGCCTTGGGGCAGCCCCAGCATTTT.